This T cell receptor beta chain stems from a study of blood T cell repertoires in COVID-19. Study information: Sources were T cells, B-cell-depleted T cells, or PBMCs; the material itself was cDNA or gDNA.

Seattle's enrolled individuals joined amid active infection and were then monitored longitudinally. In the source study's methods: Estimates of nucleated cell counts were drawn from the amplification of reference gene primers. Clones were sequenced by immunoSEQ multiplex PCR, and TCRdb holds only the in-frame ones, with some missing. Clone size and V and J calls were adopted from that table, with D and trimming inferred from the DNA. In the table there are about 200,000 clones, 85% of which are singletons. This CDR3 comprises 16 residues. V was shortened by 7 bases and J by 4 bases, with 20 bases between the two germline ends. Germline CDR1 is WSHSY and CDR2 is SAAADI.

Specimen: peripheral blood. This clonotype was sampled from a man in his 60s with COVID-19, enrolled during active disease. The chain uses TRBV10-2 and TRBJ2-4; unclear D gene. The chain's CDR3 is CASIRAPQIRKNIQYF. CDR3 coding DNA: TGCGCCAGCATTAGAGCGCCTCAGATTAGAAAAAACATTCAGTACTTC.